This T cell receptor beta chain was retrieved from a study of shared clonotypes between healthy human individuals. About the research overall: The donor pool was made up of two women and three men aged 18 to 49.

In its sample, this clone was seen once. Assay: immunoSEQ multiplex PCR; the TCRdb copy retains only in-frame clones and omits some. The sample lists around 550,000 clones; about 96% were seen once. The sequence came from a woman aged 25 to 39 in good health. The source material was naive CD4+ T cells sorted from blood. Described subset: CD45RA+ positively selected.

For the CDR3, the DNA is TGTGCCAGCAGGGACGGACAGCCAGGGAGTTTGTACGAGCAGTACTTC. Translated: CASRDGQPGSLYEQYF. This rearrangement joins TRBV27 to TRBJ2-5, with D perhaps matching TRBD1 (6 bases). The J call may be wrong; the DNA end is better matched by TRBJ2-7. Looked up from germline, CDR1 is MNHEY and CDR2 is SMNVEV (reference sequence). The CDR3 is 16 amino acids.